This note documents a single T cell receptor (beta chain) sequence. Antigen: not known. This specimen comes from a study of T cell repertoires in ileal Crohn's disease. Study-level background: About half received postoperative treatment, roughly ten with thiopurines and 15 to 20 anti-TNF. Study-level points and caveats: Sorted CD8 T cells held more high-frequency clones than CD4.

Trimming left V 4 bases short and J 3 bases short, with 15 bases between. CDR1 and CDR2 from the germline V gene are LGHNT and FRNRAP. This CDR3 region has 16 residues. Libraries were prepared by immunoSEQ multiplex PCR; TCRdb keeps only in-frame clonotypes and omits some of them. The data hold tens of thousands of clones, with 80% to 90% observed a single time. Material for sequencing was ileal tissue. This chain connects TRBV12-5 to TRBJ1-4; maybe TRBD1 (5 bases). This sequence originates from an adult with Crohn's disease. The CDR3 spells CASGSGISVANEKLFF. CDR3 sequence (DNA): TGTGCTAGTGGTTCAGGGATATCTGTTGCTAATGAAAAACTGTTTTTT.